This T cell receptor beta chain comes out of a study of blood T cell repertoires in COVID-19. Overall study context: Material from acute and convalescent COVID-19 was sourced from the United States, Italy and Spain. The analysed material was cDNA or gDNA that came from T cells, B-cell-depleted T cells, or PBMCs.

The assay was immunoSEQ multiplex PCR, and TCRdb's table has in-frame clones only and misses some. This sample yields around 29,000 clones, of which about 89% are seen a single time; less than 15% belongs to the top ten. The CDR3 totals 15 residues. Germline V lookup: CDR1 MNHEY, CDR2 SVGEGT. V shed 6 bases and J 2 bases; nucleotides not matched to a gene: 5. The sequence came from a man in his sixties or seventies with active COVID-19. Sequencing was carried out using peripheral blood. V is TRBV6-2 or TRBV6-3 and J is TRBJ2-1, with TRBD1 identical over 9 bases. As DNA, the CDR3 is TGTGCCAGCAGCAGAAACAGGGGGCCCTACAATGAGCAGTTCTTC. As protein: CASSRNRGPYNEQFF.